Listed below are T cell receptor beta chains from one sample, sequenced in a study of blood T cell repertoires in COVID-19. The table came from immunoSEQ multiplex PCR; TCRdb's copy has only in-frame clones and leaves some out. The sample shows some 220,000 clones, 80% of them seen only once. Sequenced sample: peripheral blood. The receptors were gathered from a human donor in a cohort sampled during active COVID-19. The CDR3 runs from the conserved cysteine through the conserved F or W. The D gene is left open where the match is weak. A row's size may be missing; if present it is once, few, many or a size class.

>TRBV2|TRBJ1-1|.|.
CASSELENTEAFF
TGTGCCAGCAGTGAACTAGAGAACACTGAAGCTTTCTTT
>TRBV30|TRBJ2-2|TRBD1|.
CAWSVQGATGELFF
TGTGCCTGGAGTGTACAGGGGGCTACCGGGGAGCTGTTTTTT
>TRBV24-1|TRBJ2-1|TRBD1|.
CATSDPQGYSYNEQFF
TGTGCCACCAGTGACCCACAGGGGTACTCCTACAATGAGCAGTTCTTC
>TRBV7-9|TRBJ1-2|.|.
CASSLTGGYTF
TGTGCCAGCAGCTTGACGGGAGGCTACACCTTC
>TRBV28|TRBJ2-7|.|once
CASRSGSLREQYF
TGTGCCAGCAGGTCGGGTTCGTTGAGGGAGCAGTACTTC
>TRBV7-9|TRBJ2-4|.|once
CASSPGWGDKNIQYF
TGTGCCAGCAGCCCGGGCTGGGGGGACAAAAACATTCAGTACTTC
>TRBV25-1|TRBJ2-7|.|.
CASRSGYGEQYF
TGTGCCAGCAGGTCAGGGTATGGCGAGCAGTACTTC
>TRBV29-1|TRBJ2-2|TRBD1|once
CSAAQGVGSDTGELFF
TGCAGCGCAGCGCAGGGGGTGGGGTCGGACACCGGGGAGCTGTTTTTT
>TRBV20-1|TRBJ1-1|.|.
CSAIENRAGTEAFF
TGCAGTGCTATTGAAAACAGGGCAGGCACTGAAGCTTTCTTT
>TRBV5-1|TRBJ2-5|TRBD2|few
CASSVTSGARETQYF
TGCGCCAGCAGCGTGACTAGCGGGGCAAGGGAGACCCAGTACTTC
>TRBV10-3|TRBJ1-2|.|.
CAINNSGGRLYYGYTF
TGTGCCATCAACAACTCCGGGGGAAGATTGTACTATGGCTACACCTTC
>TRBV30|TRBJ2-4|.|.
CAWSELTAKNIQYF
TGTGCCTGGAGTGAGCTTACAGCCAAAAACATTCAGTACTTC
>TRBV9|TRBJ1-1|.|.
CASSVGGDWTEAFF
TGTGCCAGCAGCGTAGGGGGGGATTGGACTGAAGCTTTCTTT
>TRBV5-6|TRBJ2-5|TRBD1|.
CASSFGQGKTQYF
TGTGCCAGCAGCTTCGGACAGGGAAAGACCCAGTACTTC
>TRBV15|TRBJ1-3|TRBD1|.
CATSRDRGVRGNTIYF
TGTGCCACCAGCAGAGACAGGGGGGTGAGAGGAAACACCATATATTTT
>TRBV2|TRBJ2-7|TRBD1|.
CASARETGYEQYF
TGTGCCAGCGCGAGGGAGACAGGGTACGAGCAGTACTTC
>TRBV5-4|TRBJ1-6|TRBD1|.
CASSGDRFNSPLHF
TGTGCCAGCAGCGGGGACAGATTTAATTCACCCCTCCACTTT
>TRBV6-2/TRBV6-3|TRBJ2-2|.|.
CASSYRGITGELFF
TGTGCCAGCAGTTACAGGGGTATCACCGGGGAGCTGTTTTTT
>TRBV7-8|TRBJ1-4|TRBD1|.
CASSSRGVSTNEKLFF
TGTGCCAGCAGCTCCAGGGGGGTTTCAACTAATGAAAAACTGTTTTTT
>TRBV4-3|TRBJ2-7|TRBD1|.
CASSQETDRAQYF
TGCGCCAGCAGCCAAGAGACGGACAGGGCGCAGTACTTC
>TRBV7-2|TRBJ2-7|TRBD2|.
CASSRGLAGGSEQYF
TGTGCCAGCAGCCGTGGACTAGCGGGAGGAAGCGAGCAGTACTTC
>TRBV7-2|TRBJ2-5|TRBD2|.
CASSPKIGGGVQETQYF
TGTGCCAGCAGCCCGAAAATAGGCGGGGGGGTTCAAGAGACCCAGTACTTC
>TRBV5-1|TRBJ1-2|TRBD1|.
CASTGTGLAYGYTF
TGCGCCAGCACCGGGACAGGCCTCGCTTATGGCTACACCTTC
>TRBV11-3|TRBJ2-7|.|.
CASSTTGSYEQYF
TGTGCCAGCAGCACGACGGGGAGTTACGAGCAGTACTTC
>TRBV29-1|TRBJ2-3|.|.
CSVETRQGTDTQYF
TGCAGCGTTGAGACCCGGCAGGGCACAGATACGCAGTATTTT
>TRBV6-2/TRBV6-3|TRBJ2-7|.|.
CASSYHTEFFEQYF
TGTGCCAGCAGTTACCATACAGAATTCTTCGAGCAGTACTTC
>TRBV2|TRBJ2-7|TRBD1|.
CASSEATGGIEEQYF
TGTGCCAGCAGTGAAGCGACAGGGGGAATTGAAGAGCAGTACTTC
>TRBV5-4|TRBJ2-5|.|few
CASSTPAGKETQYF
TGTGCCAGCAGCACCCCGGCAGGAAAAGAGACCCAGTACTTC